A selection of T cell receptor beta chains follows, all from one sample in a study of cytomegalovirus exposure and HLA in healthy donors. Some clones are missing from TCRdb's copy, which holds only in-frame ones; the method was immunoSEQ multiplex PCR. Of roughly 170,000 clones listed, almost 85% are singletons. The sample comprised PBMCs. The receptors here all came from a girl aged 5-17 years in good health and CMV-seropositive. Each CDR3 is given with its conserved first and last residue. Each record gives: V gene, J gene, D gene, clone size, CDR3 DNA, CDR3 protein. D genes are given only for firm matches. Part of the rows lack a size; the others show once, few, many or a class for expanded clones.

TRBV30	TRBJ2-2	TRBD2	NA	TGTGCCTGGAGTGCGAGACTAGCGGGGGGGAGGACCGGGGAGCTGTTTTTT	CAWSARLAGGRTGELFF
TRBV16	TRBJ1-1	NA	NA	TGTGCCAGCAGCCTAAAGGCAGGCGTGAACACTGAAGCTTTCTTT	CASSLKAGVNTEAFF
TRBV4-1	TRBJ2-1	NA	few	TGCGCCAGCAGCCAAGGTGGACATCCAAGCAATGAGCAGTTCTTC	CASSQGGHPSNEQFF
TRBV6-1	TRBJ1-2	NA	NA	TGTGCCAGCAGTGAATGGCGGTATGGCTACACCTTC	CASSEWRYGYTF
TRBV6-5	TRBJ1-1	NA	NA	TGTGCCAGCAGATGGCGGAGTGCCACTGAAGCTTTCTTT	CASRWRSATEAFF
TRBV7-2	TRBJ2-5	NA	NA	TGTGCCAGCAGCTTAGACGGGAGGGGGTCAGGGGGAGAGACCCAGTACTTC	CASSLDGRGSGGETQYF
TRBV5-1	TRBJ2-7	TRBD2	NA	TGCGCCAGCAGCTTGGTCGGTAGCGGGGACGAGCAGTACTTC	CASSLVGSGDEQYF
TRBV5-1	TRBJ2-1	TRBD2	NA	TGCGCCAGCAGCTTTTTAGCGGGGCCCCTCAATGAGCAGTTCTTC	CASSFLAGPLNEQFF
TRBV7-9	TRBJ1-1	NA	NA	TGTGCCAGCAGCTTACTCCCAGGGATGAACACTGAAGCTTTCTTT	CASSLLPGMNTEAFF
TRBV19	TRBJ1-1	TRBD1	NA	TGTGCCAGTAGTCTTTTACAGGGGGCGCGGGCTGAAGCTTTCTTT	CASSLLQGARAEAFF
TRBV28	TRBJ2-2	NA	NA	TGTGCCAGCATCTCCCAGGACTTACGAAACACCGGGGAGCTGTTTTTT	CASISQDLRNTGELFF
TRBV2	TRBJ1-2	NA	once	TGTGCCAGCGACAGAACAACCGACTATGGCTACACCTTC	CASDRTTDYGYTF
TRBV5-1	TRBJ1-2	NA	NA	TGCGCCAGCAGCGGTCAGAGTCTGGGCGACTATGGCTACACCTTC	CASSGQSLGDYGYTF
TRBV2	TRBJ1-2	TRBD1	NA	TGTGCCAGCATTCCGGGACAGACAAACTATGGCTACACCTTC	CASIPGQTNYGYTF
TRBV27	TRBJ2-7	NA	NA	TGTGCCAGCAGTCCCACCGCGTACGAGCAGTACTTC	CASSPTAYEQYF
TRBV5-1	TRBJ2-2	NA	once	TGCGCCAGCAGCTTGGGGTCAGGGTACACCGGGGAGCTGTTTTTT	CASSLGSGYTGELFF
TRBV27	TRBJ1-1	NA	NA	TGTGCCAGCAGTTCCGCGGGCCGCAAAACTGAAGCTTTCTTT	CASSSAGRKTEAFF
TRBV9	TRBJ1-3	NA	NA	TGTGCCAGCAGCCCCAGCGTTAACACCATATATTTT	CASSPSVNTIYF
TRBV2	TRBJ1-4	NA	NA	TGTGCCAGCAGGGAACCGACAGGAGAACTGTTTTTT	CASREPTGELFF
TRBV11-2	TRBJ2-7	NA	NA	TGTGCCAGCAGCCCGGCGACGGGGCGGGGGCACTCCTACGAGCAGTACTTC	CASSPATGRGHSYEQYF
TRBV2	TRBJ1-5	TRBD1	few	TGTGCCAGCAGGGAAAAGACAGGGGGAGGTCAGCCCCAGCATTTT	CASREKTGGGQPQHF
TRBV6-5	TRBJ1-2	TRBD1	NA	TGTGCCAGCAGTTACTCTGCAGCGACAGGGGGCTATGGCTACACCTTC	CASSYSAATGGYGYTF
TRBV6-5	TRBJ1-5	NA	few	TGTGCCAGCACCCCTCAGTCCAGGTCAAATCAGCCCCAGCATTTT	CASTPQSRSNQPQHF
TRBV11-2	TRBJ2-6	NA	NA	TGTGCCAGCAGCTTAAACCCGACGGTTAGAGGAGGGGCCAACGTCCTGACTTTC	CASSLNPTVRGGANVLTF
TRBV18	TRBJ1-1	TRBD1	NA	TGTGCCAGCTCATCGGACAGGGGTAAAGCTTTCTTT	CASSSDRGKAFF
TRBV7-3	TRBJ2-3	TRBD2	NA	TGTGCCAGCAGCTTCGGGGGGGGGACAGATACGCAGTATTTT	CASSFGGGTDTQYF
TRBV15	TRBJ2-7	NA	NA	TGTGCCACCACCCCGATTAGGACGGGAGAGCAGTACTTC	CATTPIRTGEQYF
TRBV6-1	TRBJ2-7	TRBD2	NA	TGTGCCAGCAGTAGTGGAGCGGGGGGCTCCTACGAGCAGTACTTC	CASSSGAGGSYEQYF
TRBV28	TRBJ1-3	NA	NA	TGTGCCAGCAGTTTATATGGGGCAGGAAACACCATATATTTT	CASSLYGAGNTIYF
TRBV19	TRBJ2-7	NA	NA	TGTGCCAGTAGATCAGGGCCGGGTGACTACGAGCAGTACTTC	CASRSGPGDYEQYF
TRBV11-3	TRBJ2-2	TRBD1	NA	TGTGCCAGCAGCTCTCCGACAGGGCTCTGGACCGGGGAGCTGTTTTTT	CASSSPTGLWTGELFF
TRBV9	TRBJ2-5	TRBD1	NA	TGTGCCAGCAGCCTGCGGACAGGTCAAGAGACCCAGTACTTC	CASSLRTGQETQYF
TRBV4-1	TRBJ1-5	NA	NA	TGCGCCAGCAGCCAAGATCCCAGTCAGAATCAGCCCCAGCATTTT	CASSQDPSQNQPQHF
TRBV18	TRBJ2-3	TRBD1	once	TGTGCCAGCTCACCAAGGGGACAGATAAGTACAGATACGCAGTATTTT	CASSPRGQISTDTQYF
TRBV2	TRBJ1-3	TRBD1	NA	TGTGCCAGCAGTCGGGACAGGGTTGGAAACACCATATATTTT	CASSRDRVGNTIYF
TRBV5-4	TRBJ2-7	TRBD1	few	TGTGCCAGCAGCCTTGGACAGGGGAGCTACGAGCAGTACTTC	CASSLGQGSYEQYF
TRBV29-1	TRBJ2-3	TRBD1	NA	TGCAGCGTGGGGACAGGGGGCACAGATACGCAGTATTTT	CSVGTGGTDTQYF
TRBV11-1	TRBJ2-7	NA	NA	TGTGCCAGCAGCCCGCGGGGCCGTACAACCTACGAGCAGTACTTC	CASSPRGRTTYEQYF
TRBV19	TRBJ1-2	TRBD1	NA	TGTGCCATCCTCAGCAGGGACAGGGATACAGATGGCTACACCTTC	CAILSRDRDTDGYTF
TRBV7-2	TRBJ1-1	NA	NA	TGTGCCAGCAGCCTTCGGGGGGGGGCCACTGAAGCTTTCTTT	CASSLRGGATEAFF
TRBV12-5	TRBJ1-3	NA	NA	TGTGCTAGTGGTTTGGTACTTCATGCGGGGAACCTTGTTGGAAACACCATATATTTT	CASGLVLHAGNLVGNTIYF
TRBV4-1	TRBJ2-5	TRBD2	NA	TGCGCCAGCAGCCAAGCTCGGGGGGGGGAAAGGGGCCAAGAGACCCAGTACTTC	CASSQARGGERGQETQYF
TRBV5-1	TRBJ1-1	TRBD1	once	TGCGCCAGCAGCTCAAGACAGGGGCGGGTGACTGAAGCTTTCTTT	CASSSRQGRVTEAFF
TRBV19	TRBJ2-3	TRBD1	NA	TGTGCCAGTAGTAACCGACAGGGGGGAGATACGCAGTATTTT	CASSNRQGGDTQYF
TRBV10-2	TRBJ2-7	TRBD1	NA	TGCGCCACCGGACAGGGGGCCTACGAGCAGTACTTC	CATGQGAYEQYF
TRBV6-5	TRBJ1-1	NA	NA	TGTGCCAGCACCTCTCAAGGGGGGGACTACACTGAAGCTTTCTTT	CASTSQGGDYTEAFF
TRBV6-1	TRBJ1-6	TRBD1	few	TGTGCCAGCAGTGATCTGACAGGGGGTTCACCCCTCCACTTT	CASSDLTGGSPLHF
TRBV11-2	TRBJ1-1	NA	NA	TGTGCCAGCAGCTCATCGGGAGCTGAAGCTTTCTTT	CASSSSGAEAFF
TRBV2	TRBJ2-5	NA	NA	TGTGCCAGCAGTGAGGTCAGGGCGAAGGAGACCCAGTACTTC	CASSEVRAKETQYF
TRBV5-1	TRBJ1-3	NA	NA	TGCGCCAGCAGCTTGACCAGGGCAGCTGGAAACACCATATATTTT	CASSLTRAAGNTIYF
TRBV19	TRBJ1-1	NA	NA	TGTGCCAGTAGTCCAACAGGGTACACTGAAGCTTTCTTT	CASSPTGYTEAFF